The clone carrying this T cell receptor (beta chain) showed up just once. This specimen belongs to a study of CD8 T cells in Susac syndrome. The CDR3 totals 16 residues. Germline V gives CDR1 DFQATT, CDR2 SNEGSKA (reference sequence). V lost 1 base, J lost 2 bases, and 14 bases lay in between. RNA was extracted with the RNeasy kit, and a quantity of about 0.45 to 1 ug was reverse transcribed using random hexamers. Across 54 Vbeta and 13 Jbeta, immunoSEQ multiplex PCR amplified TCR beta CDR3. TCRdb re-derived calls from the immunoSEQ multiplex PCR reads in MiXCR, one entry per CDR3 protein. The sample has about 180,000 distinct CDR3 sequences; approximately 96% are singletons. Sequencing of TCR beta was carried out in blood CD8+ and CD4+ T cells. The CD8+ and CD4+ T cells were negatively isolated, with the TEMRA cells enriched by FACS.

V is TRBV20-1 and J is TRBJ2-2, with a tentative D call TRBD2 (6 bases). The sample comprised CD4+ T cells from PBMCs. This receptor was taken from a human donor with multiple sclerosis. The CDR3 DNA sequence: TGCAGTGCTAGAGCCTCCGGGACTTCCAACACCGGGGAGCTGTTTTTT. Translated, it gives CSARASGTSNTGELFF.